This T cell receptor (beta chain) was sequenced in a study of follicular helper T cells after annual influenza vaccination. Study background: For some subjects, blood spans the 2013-2014, 2014-2015 and 2015-2016 annual vaccinations.

Time point: 2014-2015 season, pre-vaccination. Donors with HIV/AIDS, active malignancy, immunomodulators or active illness were excluded. ICOS+CD38+ and ICOS-CD38- fractions were sorted from non-naive CD4+CXCR5+PD-1+ cells. TCRB sequencing was done at Survey resolution level. Sequencing was performed with immunoSEQ multiplex PCR; in TCRdb, only in-frame clones are kept and a portion is missing. The sample carries approximately 30,000 clones, more than 80% recorded once. Trimming took off 4 bases at V and 2 bases at J, with 12 bases between the two ends. Germline assignment: CDR1 SNHLY and CDR2 FYNNEI. This CDR3 contains 15 residues.

This sample comprised CXCR5+ CD38- circulating T follicular helper cells from blood, obtained on the day of influenza vaccination. Indicated subset: circulating Tfh, non-naive CD4+CXCR5+PD-1+ (ICOS+CD38+ or ICOS-CD38-). The sequence was collected from an adult who received the influenza vaccine. The rearrangement uses TRBV2 and TRBJ1-3; perhaps TRBD1 as D (6 bases). CDR3 nucleotide sequence: TGTGCCAGCAGTGGGGGGGGCTTCGCTGGAAACACCATATATTTT. It is translated as CASSGGGFAGNTIYF.